The next 24 T cell receptor beta chains were all read from a single sample in a study of shared clonotypes between healthy human individuals. The data were produced by immunoSEQ multiplex PCR, yet TCRdb's version contains in-frame clones alone and is incomplete. The data show around 2,000,000 clones, 85% to 95% seen once. The specimen was naive CD4+ T cells sorted from blood. Subset denoted: CD45RA+ positively selected. These receptors all come from a man between 18 and 35 years old in good health.

The genes are TRBV18 and TRBJ2-7; possible D gene TRBD1, 5 bases. Germline CDR1 KGHSH, CDR2 LQKENI. The V and J ends lost 1 base and 0 bases respectively, with 7 bases between them. The CDR3 length is 14 residues. In nucleotides, the CDR3 is TGTGCCAGCTCACCACGGGGCACCTCCTACGAGCAGTACTTC. This encodes CASSPRGTSYEQYF.

The table lists this clone with a count of one. The rearrangement joins TRBV28 to TRBJ1-5; D possibly corresponds to TRBD1 (5 bases). Trimming removed 2 bases from V and 7 bases from J, with 12 bases in between. The CDR3 totals 14 residues. Germline V CDR1 and CDR2: MDHEN, SYDVKM. CDR3 nucleotides: TGTGCCAGCAGTTTAACAGGCAGCGAGCAGCCCCAGCATTTT. As protein: CASSLTGSEQPQHF.

The chain uses TRBV19 and TRBJ1-5; the D is unclear. The CDR3 is made up of 14 amino acids. V was trimmed by 3 bases and J by 7 bases, leaving 13 bases between them. The germline V gene has CDR1 LNHDA and CDR2 SQIVND (reference sequence). CDR3 nucleotide sequence: TGTGCCAGTAGTATGGGTCCAGACGGGCAGCCCCAGCATTTT. This codes for CASSMGPDGQPQHF.

This clone was seen only once. This chain joins TRBV7-9 and TRBJ2-7; D is uncertain. Trimming took off 5 bases at V and 7 bases at J, with 15 bases between the two ends. Germline assignment: CDR1 SEHNR and CDR2 FQNEAQ (reference sequence). This CDR3 is built from 13 residues. Here the CDR3 reads CASSPRTISEQYF. The CDR3 DNA sequence: TGTGCCAGCAGCCCCCGGACCATTAGTGAGCAGTACTTC.

J is TRBJ2-7 and V is TRBV7-6; TRBD1 is a possible D gene (5 bases). The CDR3 loop spans 15 amino acids. Germline loops: CDR1 SGHVS, CDR2 FNYEAQ. V shed 8 bases and J shed 1 base, with 18 bases lying between them. The CDR3: CASGWGGLGSYEQYF. The CDR3 DNA is TGTGCCAGCGGGTGGGGCGGTCTAGGTTCCTACGAGCAGTACTTC.

The gene calls are TRBV5-6 and TRBJ2-7; the D gene is possibly TRBD1 (5 bases). Between the trimmed V and J ends, which lost 0 bases and 10 bases, there was a span of 14 bases. The germline CDR1 and CDR2 sequences are SGHDT and YYEEEE. This CDR3 contains 13 residues. CDR3 DNA sequence: TGTGCCAGCAGCTTGGGTAGGGGAAAGGATCAGTACTTC. Amino acids: CASSLGRGKDQYF.

The chain joins TRBV4-1 to TRBJ1-3; D not resolved. V was pared by 2 bases and J by 1 base, with 3 bases between. The V gene's germline CDR1 is MGHRA and CDR2 YSYEKL. The CDR3 covers 13 residues. Here the CDR3 reads CASSQSSGNTIYF. The CDR3 DNA follows: TGCGCCAGCAGCCAATCGTCTGGAAACACCATATATTTT.

This chain joins TRBV2 and TRBJ1-2, with D tentatively TRBD1 (5 bases). In germline, CDR1 is SNHLY, CDR2 FYNNEI. The V gene lost 1 base and the J gene lost 14 bases, with 11 bases spanning the gap. The length of the CDR3 is 11 residues. As DNA, the CDR3 is TGTGCCAGCAGTGAAGGGGGGTTTGTGACCTTC. The encoded protein is CASSEGGFVTF.

The rearrangement links TRBV11-3 to TRBJ2-5, with TRBD2 as a possible D gene (5 bases). The CDR3 totals 15 residues. Germline CDR1 is SGHNT and CDR2 is YENEEA. The V and J ends lost 4 bases and 4 bases respectively, with 16 bases between them. The CDR3 is CASSSRLTGGETQYF. In nucleotides, the CDR3 is TGTGCCAGCAGCTCCCGGTTGACCGGAGGAGAGACCCAGTACTTC. The full variable domain, rest sourced from reference TRBV11-3 and TRBJ2-5, is EAGVVQSPRYKIIEKKQPVAFWCNPISGHNTLYWYLQNLGQGPELLIRYENEEAVDDSQLPKDRFSAERLKGVDSTLKIQPAELGDSAVYLCASSSRLTGGETQYFGPGTRLLVL.

This chain uses TRBV7-9 with TRBJ2-1, with TRBD2 as a possible D gene (5 bases). Germline CDR1 reads SEHNR; CDR2 reads FQNEAQ (reference sequence). The V end lost 5 bases, the J end lost 0 bases, and 11 bases lay between the germline ends. The CDR3 runs 15 residues. The CDR3 reads CASSPGLSSYNEQFF. In DNA, the CDR3 is TGTGCCAGCAGCCCTGGACTGAGCTCCTACAATGAGCAGTTCTTC.

This chain uses TRBV19 with TRBJ1-6; no reliable D call. The V gene lost 0 bases and the J gene lost 10 bases, with 10 bases spanning the gap. Germline assignment: CDR1 LNHDA and CDR2 SQIVND (reference sequence). The CDR3 is 14 amino acids. CDR3 bases: TGTGCCAGTAGTATAGATGCAGAGCGCTCACCCCTCCACTTT. It codes for CASSIDAERSPLHF.

This clone was counted a single time. The chain joins TRBV6-5 to TRBJ1-6; the match to TRBD1 covers 8 bases. CDR1 is MNHEY, CDR2 SVGAGI, per germline. This CDR3 is 14 amino acids long. V was pared by 2 bases and J by 9 bases, with 3 bases of the junction left unmatched. Written as DNA, the CDR3 is TGTGCCAGCAGTTACCTGGACAGGGTTTCACCCCTCCACTTT. Encoded protein: CASSYLDRVSPLHF.

The V gene is TRBV6-1, the J gene TRBJ1-6, with D uncertain. The CDR3 is 14 amino acids. Per germline, CDR1 MNHNS and CDR2 SASEGT. V was trimmed by 1 base and J by 8 bases, leaving 9 bases between them. In nucleotides, the CDR3 is TGTGCCAGCAGTGAAGGCCCCCCCCATTCACCCCTCCACTTT. Encoded protein: CASSEGPPHSPLHF.

The chain carries TRBV18 and TRBJ2-2; 7 nucleotides line up with TRBD2. The ends lost 5 bases at V and 1 base at J; junction bases unmatched: 4. CDR3 length: 15 amino acids. CDR1 is KGHSH, CDR2 LQKENI, per germline. The DNA of the CDR3 is TGTGCCAGCTCAAGGGAGGGGATGAACACCGGGGAGCTGTTTTTT. This encodes CASSREGMNTGELFF.

This rearrangement joins TRBV7-8 to TRBJ1-4; TRBD1 aligns across 8 bases. The CDR3 length is 14 residues. Germline V lookup: CDR1 SGHVS, CDR2 FQNEAQ. With 6 bases clipped from V and 7 bases from J, the junction kept 7 bases outside the gene matches. The CDR3: CASRLTGVGEKLFF. The CDR3 DNA follows: TGTGCCAGCAGACTGACAGGGGTGGGTGAAAAACTGTTTTTT.

The rearrangement links TRBV30 to TRBJ2-1; D call uncertain. Trimming shortened V by 5 bases and J by 7 bases, and 18 bases separated the two germline ends. Germline CDR1 is GTSNPN and CDR2 is SVGIG (reference sequence). This CDR3 is built from 14 residues. The CDR3 reads CAWHRVKRPNEQFF. The CDR3 DNA is TGTGCCTGGCACAGAGTTAAAAGACCGAATGAGCAGTTCTTC.

The rearrangement uses TRBV28 and TRBJ2-2; no clear D. The CDR3 contains 15 residues. The germline V gene has CDR1 MDHEN and CDR2 SYDVKM. V was clipped by 3 bases and J by 2 bases, with 10 bases between them. The CDR3 here is CASSFRLRNTGELFF. CDR3 nucleotides: TGTGCCAGCAGTTTTCGTCTTAGAAACACCGGGGAGCTGTTTTTT.

The chain joins TRBV10-1 to TRBJ2-3; 12 positions agree with TRBD2. This CDR3 contains 15 residues. CDR1 and CDR2 (germline): WNHNN, SYGVQD (reference sequence). V lost 6 bases, J lost 3 bases, and 4 bases stayed unmatched. The CDR3 region is CASSATSGRTDTQYF. In nucleotides, the CDR3 is TGCGCCAGCAGCGCGACTAGCGGGAGAACAGATACGCAGTATTTT.

This clone was seen just once. The chain employs TRBV5-1 and TRBJ2-1; the match to TRBD1 covers 8 bases. V shed 4 bases, J shed 6 bases, and the junction held 15 bases outside the gene matches. This CDR3 has 17 residues. CDR1 and CDR2 (germline): SGHRS, YFSETQ. CDR3 amino acids: CASSQPTGVLRVNEQFF. CDR3 bases: TGCGCCAGCAGCCAACCGACAGGGGTCCTTCGCGTCAATGAGCAGTTCTTC.

The chain joins TRBV19 to TRBJ2-7, with 8 bases lining up with TRBD1. Germline CDR1 is LNHDA and CDR2 is SQIVND (reference sequence). The CDR3 loop spans 14 amino acids. The V and J ends lost 3 bases and 3 bases, in that order; junction bases with no gene match: 4. CDR3 sequence reads: CASSIRTGFYEQYF. CDR3 DNA sequence: TGTGCCAGTAGTATCAGGACAGGGTTCTACGAGCAGTACTTC.

V is TRBV2 and J is TRBJ2-3; perhaps TRBD1 as D (6 bases). The CDR3 is made up of 13 amino acids. The V end lost 8 bases, the J end lost 4 bases, and 13 bases lay between the germline ends. Germline-derived CDR1 and CDR2 are SNHLY and FYNNEI. The CDR3, as DNA: TGTGCCAGCGGTGGGGACACATCAGATACGCAGTATTTT. Its translation: CASGGDTSDTQYF.

The chain couples TRBV27 to TRBJ2-3; D could derive from TRBD1 or TRBD2 (5 bases each). V was shortened by 5 bases and J by 10 bases, with 22 bases between the two germline ends. The CDR3 runs to 15 residues. Germline CDR1 and CDR2: MNHEY and SMNVEV (reference sequence). The CDR3 nucleotides read TGTGCCAGCAGTCCCTGGGGCCGACTCGGGATCCCGCAGTATTTT. Protein: CASSPWGRLGIPQYF.

The V and J genes are TRBV7-2 and TRBJ2-7, with a possible D match to TRBD1 (6 bases). Deletions cut 5 bases from V and 2 bases from J, with 19 bases between. The germline V gene has CDR1 SGHTA and CDR2 FQGNSA. This CDR3 is 16 amino acids long. The CDR3 DNA reads as TGTGCCAGCAGCACACCCGGGACAAGAAATACCTACGAGCAGTACTTC. Translation: CASSTPGTRNTYEQYF.

This chain connects TRBV5-1 to TRBJ1-1; 12 nucleotides agree with TRBD1. The trim removed 4 bases at V and 4 bases at J, leaving 5 bases unmatched. CDR1 and CDR2 from the germline V gene are SGHRS and YFSETQ. The CDR3 has 15 residues. In DNA form, the CDR3 reads TGCGCCAGCAGCGCCGGGACAGGGGGCTTCACTGAAGCTTTCTTT. Protein sequence: CASSAGTGGFTEAFF.